Following are 4 T cell receptor beta chains from one sample sequenced in a study of cytomegalovirus exposure and HLA in healthy donors. The table came from immunoSEQ multiplex PCR; TCRdb's copy has only in-frame clones and leaves some out. Among roughly 50,000 clones listed, about 92% were seen once. The sequencing sample was made of PBMCs. The receptor set was obtained from a man between 18 and 35 years old in good health and CMV-seronegative.

The chain has TRBV27 and TRBJ2-7, with D possibly matching TRBD1 (6 bases). The CDR3 is made up of 16 amino acids. Trimming cost V 5 bases and J 5 bases, with 22 bases left between them. Germline assignment: CDR1 MNHEY and CDR2 SMNVEV (reference sequence). This CDR3 is CASSRTGNPPQNEQYF. The CDR3 DNA follows: TGTGCCAGCAGTCGCACAGGGAACCCCCCGCAGAACGAGCAGTACTTC.

The gene calls are TRBV29-1 and TRBJ2-3, with D uncertain. Germline lookup yields CDR1 SQVTM and CDR2 ANQGSEA. V lost 3 bases and J 0 bases, leaving 7 bases between the germline ends. The CDR3 is 13 residues long. The CDR3 nucleotides read TGCAGCGTTGATGGTACTAGCACAGATACGCAGTATTTT. Its translation: CSVDGTSTDTQYF.

V gene TRBV28 combines with J gene TRBJ2-1; TRBD2 agrees at 14 bases. This CDR3 has 20 amino acids. With 6 bases clipped from V and 4 bases from J, the junction kept 17 bases outside the gene matches. CDR1 MDHEN and CDR2 SYDVKM come from the germline V gene. The CDR3: CASSLRPTSGRASGYNEQFF. Here the CDR3 DNA reads TGTGCCAGCAGCTTGAGGCCGACTAGCGGGAGGGCCTCGGGTTACAATGAGCAGTTCTTC.

The CDR3 here is CASSQGMRQGGEKLFF. Written as DNA, the CDR3 is TGCGCCAGCAGCCAAGGCATGCGCCAGGGCGGTGAAAAACTGTTTTTT. The gene calls are TRBV4-1 and TRBJ1-4, with D perhaps matching TRBD1 (5 bases). The V end lost 1 base, the J end lost 7 bases, and 16 bases lay between the germline ends. The CDR3 length is 16 residues. CDR1 is MGHRA, CDR2 YSYEKL, per germline.